This is a list of T cell receptor beta chains from one sample in a study of blood T cell repertoires in COVID-19. Clones were read by immunoSEQ multiplex PCR, and TCRdb kept only the in-frame ones, dropping some. Of about 160,000 clones listed, about 90% are singletons. The sequenced sample was peripheral blood. Receptors were obtained from a woman in her sixties with active or convalescent COVID-19. Both conserved end residues are part of each CDR3. Fields, in order: J gene, D gene, V gene, clone size, CDR3 protein, CDR3 DNA. The D gene is left open where the match is weak. The size field is filled for only some rows; it gives once, few, many or a size class.

TRBJ1-6 | TRBD1 | TRBV7-8 | - | CASSPYRGNSPLHF | TGTGCCAGCAGCCCCTACAGGGGGAATTCACCCCTCCACTTT
TRBJ1-6 | TRBD1 | TRBV6-5 | - | CASSSRDRGNSPLHF | TGTGCCAGCAGCTCCCGGGACAGGGGTAATTCACCCCTCCACTTT
TRBJ1-1 | - | TRBV21-1 | - | CASRNRGYTEAFF | TGTGCCAGCCGCAACAGGGGCTACACTGAAGCTTTCTTT
TRBJ2-3 | TRBD2 | TRBV7-3 | - | CASSPRGTRETDTQYF | TGTGCCAGCAGCCCGAGAGGGACTAGGGAAACAGATACGCAGTATTTT
TRBJ1-1 | - | TRBV5-1 | - | CASSLELGGTEAFF | TGCGCCAGCAGCTTAGAATTGGGGGGCACTGAAGCTTTCTTT
TRBJ1-2 | - | TRBV29-1 | - | CSVESRVDGYTF | TGCAGCGTTGAGTCCAGGGTGGATGGCTACACCTTC
TRBJ2-7 | - | TRBV6-5 | - | CASSYTAGYEQYF | TGTGCCAGCAGTTACACCGCGGGGTACGAGCAGTACTTC
TRBJ2-6 | - | TRBV4-1 | - | CASSQDGRGPSGANVLTF | TGCGCCAGCAGCCAAGATGGGCGAGGGCCCTCTGGGGCCAACGTCCTGACTTTC
TRBJ2-3 | - | TRBV7-8 | - | CASSSGSSTDTQYF | TGTGCCAGCAGCTCGGGAAGCAGCACAGATACGCAGTATTTT
TRBJ1-3 | - | TRBV6-1 | - | CASSSSRNTIYF | TGTGCCAGCAGTTCCAGTCGAAACACCATATATTTT
TRBJ2-1 | - | TRBV12-5 | - | CASGFPTGTYNEQFF | TGTGCTAGTGGTTTCCCAACAGGGACCTACAATGAGCAGTTCTTC
TRBJ1-1 | - | TRBV4-1 | - | CASSQDTGNTEAFF | TGCGCCAGCAGCCAAGATACAGGGAACACTGAAGCTTTCTTT
TRBJ2-5 | - | TRBV7-8 | once | CASSSRGSGQETQYF | TGTGCCAGCAGCTCCCGAGGTAGCGGACAAGAGACCCAGTACTTC
TRBJ1-3 | - | TRBV5-4 | - | CASSLRGNTIYF | TGTGCCAGCAGCTTGCGTGGAAACACCATATATTTT
TRBJ1-5 | - | TRBV18 | - | CASSPEGSGLGPQHF | TGTGCCAGCTCACCGGAAGGGAGTGGGCTGGGGCCCCAGCATTTT
TRBJ1-1 | TRBD1 | TRBV7-9 | - | CASSFPDRGPEAFF | TGTGCCAGCAGCTTTCCTGACAGGGGACCTGAAGCTTTCTTT
TRBJ1-3 | - | TRBV29-1 | - | CSVVSDGNTIYF | TGCAGCGTTGTTTCAGATGGAAACACCATATATTTT
TRBJ2-7 | - | TRBV5-6 | - | CASSIGTSTYEQYF | TGTGCCAGCAGCATAGGGACTTCCACCTACGAGCAGTACTTC
TRBJ2-7 | - | TRBV19 | - | CASSKQGSYEQYF | TGTGCCAGTAGTAAGCAGGGCTCCTACGAGCAGTACTTC
TRBJ2-2 | - | TRBV18 | once | CASSPVGWELFF | TGTGCCAGCTCACCGGTCGGGTGGGAGCTGTTTTTT
TRBJ1-6 | - | TRBV6-5 | - | CASRGNRNSPLHF | TGTGCCAGCCGGGGGAACCGTAATTCACCCCTCCACTTT
TRBJ2-1 | TRBD2 | TRBV29-1 | few | CSVARASGGNEQFF | TGCAGCGTTGCTCGGGCTAGCGGGGGAAATGAGCAGTTCTTC
TRBJ1-2 | - | TRBV7-2 | - | CASSPGGSSYGYTF | TGTGCCAGCAGCCCGGGGGGATCTAGCTATGGCTACACCTTC
TRBJ2-5 | TRBD2 | TRBV5-1 | - | CASSPTGTSRSETQYF | TGCGCCAGCAGTCCTACCGGGACTAGCCGCTCGGAGACCCAGTACTTC
TRBJ1-3 | - | TRBV9 | - | CASSVLGGGSTIYF | TGTGCCAGCAGCGTTCTTGGGGGAGGGAGCACCATATATTTT
TRBJ2-7 | TRBD1 | TRBV5-6 | - | CASSRDRAYEQYF | TGTGCCAGCAGTCGGGACAGGGCCTACGAGCAGTACTTC
TRBJ1-5 | - | TRBV12-2 | once | CASRRQGYHSNQPQHF | TGTGCAAGTCGTCGACAGGGGTATCATAGCAATCAGCCCCAGCATTTT
TRBJ2-7 | - | TRBV7-8 | - | CASSPRDTRAYEQYF | TGTGCCAGCAGCCCGAGGGATACCCGAGCCTACGAGCAGTACTTC
TRBJ2-1 | TRBD1 | TRBV7-2 | - | CASSLGGDRVNEQFF | TGTGCCAGCAGCCTGGGCGGGGACAGGGTCAATGAGCAGTTCTTC
TRBJ2-5 | - | TRBV6-5 | - | CASSHPPAEETQYF | TGTGCCAGCAGCCATCCACCGGCGGAAGAGACCCAGTACTTC
TRBJ1-2 | TRBD1 | TRBV4-3 | - | CASSQDMGQGNYGYTF | TGCGCCAGCAGCCAAGATATGGGACAGGGGAACTATGGCTACACCTTC